This TCR beta chain stems from a study of T-cell reconstitution after alpha-beta-depleted transplantation in children. Study-level points and caveats: Roughly two months post-transplant, alpha-beta T cells reportedly originated from several hundred graft clones that had expanded. When one year had passed after transplant, most T-cell counts and diversity came from newly produced T cells. Surviving recipient T cells and thymic progenitors accounted for the high day-60 TCRbeta diversity observed in some patients.

The V segment lost 5 bases and the J segment 0 bases; nucleotides outside the gene matches: 5. CDR1 is MDHEN and CDR2 is SYDVKM in the germline V gene. CDR3 length: 16 amino acids. Preparation of the TCRbeta library was carried out with unique molecular identifiers. One entry per CDR3 protein, called by TCRdb with MiXCR from the PCR reads. There are fewer than 550,000 distinct CDR3 sequences in the sample; roughly 11% occur only once, and around 15% lies in the top ten. Concerning this clonotype: What it binds is unknown.

This chain uses TRBV28 with TRBJ2-3; 10 bases agree with TRBD2. The source material was PBMCs, mostly from graft donor cells, sampled 180 days after TCRalphabeta/CD19-depleted stem cell transplant. The receptor comes from a female patient aged 2-15 years who had a stem cell transplant for aplastic anemia, so the T cells may come from the graft donor. The CDR3 nucleotides read TGTGCCAGCAGTCTAGCGGGAGTTTTTAGCACAGATACGCAGTATTTT. This codes for CASSLAGVFSTDTQYF.